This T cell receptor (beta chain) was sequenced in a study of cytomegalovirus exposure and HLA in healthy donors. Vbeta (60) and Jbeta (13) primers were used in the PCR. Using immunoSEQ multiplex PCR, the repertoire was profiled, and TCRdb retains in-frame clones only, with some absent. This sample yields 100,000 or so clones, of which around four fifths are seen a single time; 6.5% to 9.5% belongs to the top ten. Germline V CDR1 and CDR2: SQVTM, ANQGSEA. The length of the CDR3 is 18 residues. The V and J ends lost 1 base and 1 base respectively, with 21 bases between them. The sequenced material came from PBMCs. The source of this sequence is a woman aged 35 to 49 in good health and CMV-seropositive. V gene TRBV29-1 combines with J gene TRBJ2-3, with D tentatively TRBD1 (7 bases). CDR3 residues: CSVEVGQGGKGGTDTQYF. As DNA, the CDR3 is TGCAGCGTTGAAGTCGGGCAGGGGGGCAAAGGTGGCACAGATACGCAGTATTTT.